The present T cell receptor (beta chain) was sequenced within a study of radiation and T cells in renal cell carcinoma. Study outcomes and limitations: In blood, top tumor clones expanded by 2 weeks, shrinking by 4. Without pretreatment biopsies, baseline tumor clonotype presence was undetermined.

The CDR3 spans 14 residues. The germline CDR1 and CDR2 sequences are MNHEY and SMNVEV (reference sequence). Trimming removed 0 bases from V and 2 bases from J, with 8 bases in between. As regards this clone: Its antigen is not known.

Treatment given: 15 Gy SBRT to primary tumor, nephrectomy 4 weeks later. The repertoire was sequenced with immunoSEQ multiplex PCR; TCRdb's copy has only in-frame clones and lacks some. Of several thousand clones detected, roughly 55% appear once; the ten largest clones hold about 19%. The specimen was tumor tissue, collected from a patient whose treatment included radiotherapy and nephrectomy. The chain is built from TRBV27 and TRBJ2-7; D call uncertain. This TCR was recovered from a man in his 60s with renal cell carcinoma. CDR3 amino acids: CASSLSEIPYEQYF. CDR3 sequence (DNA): TGTGCCAGCAGTTTATCGGAGATCCCCTACGAGCAGTACTTC.